This T cell receptor beta chain comes out of a study of neurological immune-mediated disorders. Where libraries were unsorted, they were derived from 2 million PBMCs stored at -80 degrees C. This clonotype showed up many times. What it binds is not known. General study findings and limits: In HTLV-1-associated myelopathy, TCR clonal expansion was greatest, whereas multiple sclerosis had the least, falling below healthy controls. Phylogenetic grouping assigned the repertoires of 18 of 34 multiple sclerosis patients to a single related-CDR3 cluster, representing a possible signature.

The ends lost 2 bases at V and 5 bases at J; junction bases unmatched: 6. Germline assignment: CDR1 DFQATT and CDR2 SNEGSKA (reference sequence). The CDR3 covers 15 residues. Each CDR3 protein gets one entry after TCRdb re-called the 5' RACE reads with MiXCR. The table records roughly 67,000 distinct CDR3 sequences, approximately 3.7% of them present only once. This TCR came from a man between 45 and 60 years old with multiple sclerosis. The specimen sequenced was PBMCs. This chain joins TRBV20-1 and TRBJ2-1; 10 bases agree with TRBD2. CDR3 sequence reads: CSARSGLAANNEQFF. The CDR3 DNA reads TGCAGTGCTAGAAGTGGACTAGCGGCCAACAATGAGCAGTTCTTC.